This entry features one TCR beta chain sequence. This entry belongs to a study of blood T cell repertoires in COVID-19. The CDR3 extends over 14 amino acids. Germline V gives CDR1 LNHDA, CDR2 SQIVND (reference sequence). Trimming pared 5 bases from V and 7 bases from J, leaving 12 bases between. The method was immunoSEQ multiplex PCR; TCRdb's version includes in-frame clones alone and lacks a portion of them. The sample has 150,000 to 200,000 clones, more than 75% seen once. The chain carries TRBV19 and TRBJ1-6; tentative D call: TRBD1 (5 bases). Material: peripheral blood. The sequence came from a woman in her thirties or forties with COVID-19, enrolled during active disease. CDR3 DNA sequence: TGTGCCAGTAGTCCTTCCGACAGCAATTCACCCCTCCACTTT. It yields the protein CASSPSDSNSPLHF.